These T cell receptor beta chains were read from a single sample in a study of blood T cell repertoires in COVID-19. This table comes from immunoSEQ multiplex PCR, and its TCRdb copy is limited to in-frame clones, with some not included. The data hold 300,000 or so clones, with about 88% observed a single time. Sequencing input: peripheral blood. The source of these receptors is a man in his 70s with acute or convalescent COVID-19. Each CDR3 is given with its conserved first and last residue. D genes are given only for firm matches. Clone size is shown for a subset of rows, as once, few, many or a class of expanded clone.

cdr3_aa,cdr3_nt,cdr3_length,clone_size,v_call,d_call,j_call
CASSPLIGGKTNTGELFF,TGTGCCAGCAGCCCCCTAATCGGCGGGAAAACGAACACCGGGGAGCTGTTTTTT,18,few,TRBV7-8,.,TRBJ2-2
CASSLTGTGRNTEAFF,TGTGCCAGCAGCTTGACGGGGACAGGGCGGAACACTGAAGCTTTCTTT,16,.,TRBV5-8,TRBD1,TRBJ1-1
CAIRAGTGTNTIYF,TGTGCCATCAGGGCCGGGACAGGGACAAACACCATATATTTT,14,.,TRBV10-3,TRBD1,TRBJ1-3
CASRGTGANTEAFF,TGTGCCAGCAGGGGGACAGGGGCGAACACTGAAGCTTTCTTT,14,.,TRBV3-1/TRBV3-2,TRBD1,TRBJ1-1
CASSQTGNSPLHF,TGTGCCAGCTCACAAACAGGGAATTCACCCCTCCACTTT,13,.,TRBV18,.,TRBJ1-6
CASSPRGQGAYNEQFF,TGTGCCAGCAGCCCGAGGGGACAGGGGGCCTACAATGAGCAGTTCTTC,16,.,TRBV9,TRBD1,TRBJ2-1
CARSLLTGLYGYTF,TGTGCCAGAAGCTTGCTGACAGGGCTCTATGGCTACACCTTC,14,once,TRBV5-3,TRBD1,TRBJ1-2
CASSQDEEIYGYTF,TGTGCCAGCAGCCAAGATGAGGAGATCTATGGCTACACCTTC,14,.,TRBV3-1/TRBV3-2,.,TRBJ1-2
CASSLEQGSEQFF,TGTGCCAGCAGCTTAGAACAGGGGAGTGAGCAGTTCTTC,13,.,TRBV7-2,TRBD1,TRBJ2-1
CASSVGSQNEKLFF,TGTGCCAGCAGTGTGGGCAGCCAAAATGAAAAACTGTTTTTT,14,once,TRBV9,.,TRBJ1-4
CASSPRQGMNTEAFF,TGTGCCAGCAGTCCAAGACAGGGGATGAACACTGAAGCTTTCTTT,15,.,TRBV9,TRBD1,TRBJ1-1
CASSASGRPLLDYGYTF,TGTGCCAGTAGTGCCTCAGGCCGCCCCCTACTAGACTATGGCTACACCTTC,17,.,TRBV19,.,TRBJ1-2
CASRLQGNTEAFF,TGTGCCAGCAGACTGCAGGGGAACACTGAAGCTTTCTTT,13,.,TRBV28,.,TRBJ1-1
CASSLYSRGFTGELFF,TGTGCCAGCAGTTTATACTCGCGGGGGTTCACCGGGGAGCTGTTTTTT,16,.,TRBV28,TRBD2,TRBJ2-2
CAISESRTMQETQYF,TGTGCCATCAGTGAGTCGCGAACTATGCAAGAGACCCAGTACTTC,15,.,TRBV10-3,.,TRBJ2-5
CASSPTGTGYEQYF,TGTGCCAGCTCACCCACCGGGACAGGATACGAGCAGTACTTC,14,.,TRBV18,TRBD1,TRBJ2-7
CATSDPQGAHYNEQFF,TGTGCCACCAGTGATCCACAGGGGGCTCACTACAATGAGCAGTTCTTC,16,.,TRBV24-1,TRBD1,TRBJ2-1
CASSQPSGGADTQYF,TGCGCCAGCAGCCAACCCTCTGGGGGCGCGGATACGCAGTATTTT,15,.,TRBV5-1,.,TRBJ2-3
CASRNRGYGYTF,TGTGCCAGCAGGAACAGGGGCTATGGCTACACCTTC,12,.,TRBV6-5,TRBD1,TRBJ1-2
CASSITGGNTDTQYF,TGTGCCAGTAGTATAACAGGGGGCAACACAGATACGCAGTATTTT,15,.,TRBV19,TRBD1,TRBJ2-3
CASSTSSTDTQYF,TGCGCCAGCAGTACTTCCAGCACAGATACGCAGTATTTT,13,.,TRBV5-1,.,TRBJ2-3
CASSLGSGTENTEAFF,TGCGCCAGCAGCTTGGGATCGGGGACAGAGAACACTGAAGCTTTCTTT,16,.,TRBV5-1,TRBD1,TRBJ1-1
CASSVVGRGAGANVLTF,TGTGCCAGCAGCGTAGTGGGCAGGGGGGCTGGGGCCAACGTCCTGACTTTC,17,.,TRBV9,.,TRBJ2-6
CASRGTGLGMWRQFF,TGTGCCAGTAGGGGAACAGGTTTGGGGATGTGGAGGCAGTTCTTC,15,.,TRBV19,.,TRBJ2-1
CASSPRQVRNTEAFF,TGTGCCAGCAGTCCCCGACAGGTTAGGAACACTGAAGCTTTCTTT,15,.,TRBV6-5,.,TRBJ1-1
CASSPLLDSGNTIYF,TGTGCCAGCTCACCACTGTTAGACTCTGGAAACACCATATATTTT,15,.,TRBV18,.,TRBJ1-3
CASRGQTYEQYF,TGTGCCAGCCGAGGCCAGACCTACGAGCAGTACTTC,12,once,TRBV5-5,.,TRBJ2-7
CASSRLPGDAGDGYTF,TGCGCCAGCAGCCGACTACCGGGCGACGCCGGAGATGGCTACACCTTC,16,.,TRBV4-1,.,TRBJ1-2
CAISEVGGAGELFF,TGTGCCATCAGTGAGGTTGGGGGGGCCGGGGAGCTGTTTTTT,14,.,TRBV10-3,TRBD2,TRBJ2-2
CSASKGRVNEKLFF,TGCAGTGCTAGTAAGGGCAGGGTAAATGAAAAACTGTTTTTT,14,.,TRBV20-1,.,TRBJ1-4
CASSPAGDTDTQYF,TGTGCCAGCAGTCCAGCGGGGGACACAGATACGCAGTATTTT,14,.,TRBV6-5,TRBD2,TRBJ2-3
CASTADGGAYNEQFF,TGTGCCAGCACCGCAGATGGGGGCGCCTACAATGAGCAGTTCTTC,15,.,TRBV6-5,.,TRBJ2-1
CASSLHGDGIIQYF,TGTGCCAGCAGCTTACACGGGGATGGGATCATTCAGTACTTC,14,.,TRBV7-2,.,TRBJ2-4
CASSEGSGSYNEQFF,TGTGCCAGCAGTGAGGGTAGCGGCTCCTACAATGAGCAGTTCTTC,15,.,TRBV6-4,.,TRBJ2-1
CASSLGTGIYGYTF,TGTGCCAGCAGCTTGGGGACAGGAATCTATGGCTACACCTTC,14,few,TRBV7-9,TRBD1,TRBJ1-2
CASSPVTGPGNTIYF,TGTGCCAGCTCACCAGTGACAGGGCCTGGAAACACCATATATTTT,15,.,TRBV18,TRBD1,TRBJ1-3
CASSTTGSRQPQHF,TGTGCCAGTAGTACCACAGGTTCGCGTCAGCCCCAGCATTTT,14,.,TRBV19,.,TRBJ1-5
CASSHRGPGGAFF,TGCGCCAGCAGCCATAGGGGCCCGGGGGGAGCTTTCTTT,13,.,TRBV4-1,.,TRBJ1-1
CASGVAGGSNEQFF,TGTGCCAGCGGAGTAGCGGGAGGGAGCAATGAGCAGTTCTTC,14,many,TRBV25-1,TRBD2,TRBJ2-1
CASSLGRGQGAGELFF,TGTGCCAGCAGCTTGGGGAGGGGACAGGGGGCCGGGGAGCTGTTTTTT,16,.,TRBV5-5,TRBD1,TRBJ2-2
CASSRPGTGVSGNTIYF,TGTGCCAGCAGCCGTCCCGGGACAGGGGTCTCTGGAAACACCATATATTTT,17,.,TRBV7-2,TRBD1,TRBJ1-3
CASSRDRSVYEQYF,TGTGCCAGCAGCCGGGACAGGTCCGTCTACGAGCAGTACTTC,14,.,TRBV6-2/TRBV6-3,TRBD1,TRBJ2-7
CASSQDRQGADSPLHF,TGCGCCAGCAGCCAGGATAGACAGGGGGCGGATTCACCCCTCCACTTT,16,.,TRBV4-1,TRBD1,TRBJ1-6
CATSLGTGGGTEAFF,TGCGCCACCTCCCTAGGGACAGGGGGGGGCACTGAAGCTTTCTTT,15,.,TRBV5-1,TRBD1,TRBJ1-1
CATTADRGGWETQYF,TGTGCCACCACCGCGGACAGGGGTGGTTGGGAGACCCAGTACTTC,15,.,TRBV15,TRBD1,TRBJ2-5
CASSQELAAYNEQFF,TGTGCCAGCAGCCAAGAACTAGCGGCCTACAATGAGCAGTTCTTC,15,.,TRBV4-2,TRBD2,TRBJ2-1
CASSLDGTGSREQFF,TGTGCCAGCAGCTTGGATGGGACAGGGAGCAGGGAGCAGTTCTTC,15,.,TRBV5-4,TRBD1,TRBJ2-1
CASSPGRDSYEQYF,TGTGCCAGCTCACCGGGCAGGGACTCCTACGAGCAGTACTTC,14,.,TRBV18,.,TRBJ2-7